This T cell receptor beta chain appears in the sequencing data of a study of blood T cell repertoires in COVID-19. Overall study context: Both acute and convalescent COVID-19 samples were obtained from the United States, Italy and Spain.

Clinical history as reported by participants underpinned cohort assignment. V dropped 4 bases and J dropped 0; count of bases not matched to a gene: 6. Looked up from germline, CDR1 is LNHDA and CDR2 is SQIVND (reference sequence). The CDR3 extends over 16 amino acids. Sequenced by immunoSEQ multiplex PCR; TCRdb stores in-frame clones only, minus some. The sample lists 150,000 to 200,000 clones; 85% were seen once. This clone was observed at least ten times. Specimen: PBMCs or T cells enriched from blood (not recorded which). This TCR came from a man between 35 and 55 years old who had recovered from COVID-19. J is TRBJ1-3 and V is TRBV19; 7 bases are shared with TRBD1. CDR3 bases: TGTGCCAGTAGTACTCAGACAGGGAGCTCTGGAAACACCATATATTTT. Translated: CASSTQTGSSGNTIYF. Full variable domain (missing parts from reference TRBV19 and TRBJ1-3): DGGITQSPKYLFRKEGQNVTLSCEQNLNHDAMYWYRQDPGQGLRLIYYSQIVNDFQKGDIAEGYSVSREKKESFPLTVTSAQKNPTAFYLCASSTQTGSSGNTIYFGEGSWLTVV.